One T cell receptor (beta chain) is described in this entry. Its antigen is not known. TCR cDNA was made by 5'RACE template switching, adding a universal primer site and UMIs. Using its own MiXCR run on the 5' RACE reads, TCRdb lists one record per CDR3 protein. The sample holds nearly 550,000 distinct CDR3 sequences, around 21% seen once. The data derive from a study of T cells after yellow fever vaccination. Study-wide context: Fractions low in cell number were prepared with SMART-Seq v4 Ultra Low Input. General study points: Overall, a small share of clonotypes was seen in both CD4 and CD8 compartments. Contaminants from the bulk population, in the form of abundant clonotypes, could be found in FACS-sorted repertoires.

The V gene end was trimmed by 1 base and the J gene end by 2 bases; junction bases not matched to a gene: 6. Germline assignment: CDR1 LGHNA and CDR2 YSLEER. This CDR3 comprises 16 residues. Sequencing used PBMCs, obtained 15 days after the yellow fever booster vaccination. This sequence originates from a man aged 25-45 years who received the YFV17D yellow fever vaccine. The rearrangement joins TRBV4-3 to TRBJ2-7, with 9 bases that match TRBD2. In DNA, the CDR3 is TGCGCCAGCAGCCAAGGGGCCGGGACTAGCCCCTACGAGCAGTACTTC. Its translation is CASSQGAGTSPYEQYF.